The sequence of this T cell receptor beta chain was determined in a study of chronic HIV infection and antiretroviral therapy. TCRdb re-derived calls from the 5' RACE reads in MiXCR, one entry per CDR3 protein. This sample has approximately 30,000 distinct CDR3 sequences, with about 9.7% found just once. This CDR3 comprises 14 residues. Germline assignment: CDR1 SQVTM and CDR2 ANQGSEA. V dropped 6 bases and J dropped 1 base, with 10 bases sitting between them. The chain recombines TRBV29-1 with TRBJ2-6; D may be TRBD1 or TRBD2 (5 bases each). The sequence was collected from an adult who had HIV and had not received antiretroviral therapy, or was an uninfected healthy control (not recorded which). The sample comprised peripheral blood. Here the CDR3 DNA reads TGCAGCGTGGGGGTTCAGTCTGGGGCCAACGTCCTGACTTTC. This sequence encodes CSVGVQSGANVLTF.